These 20 T cell receptor beta chains originate from one sample sequenced in a study of metastatic and nonmetastatic thyroid tumors (dated by TCRdb to about 2020). No treatment had been received by any patient before thyroid surgery. The library was obtained by PCR. Sequencing was carried out with an Illumina HiSeq 4000. TCRdb trimmed the raw reads at Q25, called clones with MiXCR and kept productive beta chains. Across this sample there are about 16,000 clones, with roughly 13% seen only once. The ten largest clones add up to about 28% of the sample. The specimen sequenced was blood. The receptors derive from a female donor with papillary thyroid cancer or a benign thyroid nodule (not recorded which). Some clones in this sample may be carry-over from other donors' samples.

Remarks on this clone: A read error may be the cause here, since a much bigger clone is one base away. The rearrangement joins TRBV27 to TRBJ2-2, with D possibly being TRBD2 (6 bases). Germline V gene data show CDR1 as MNHEY and CDR2 as SMNVEV (reference sequence). This CDR3 comprises 18 residues. The germline V and J ends were trimmed by 3 bases and 4 bases, with 21 bases remaining between them. The DNA of the CDR3 is TGTGCCAGCAGTTTTCGATTTGGCGGGATCTGGAGCACCGGGGAGCTGTTTTTT. It translates to CASSFRFGGIWSTGELFF.

This clone was seen ten or more times. This rearrangement joins TRBV24-1 to TRBJ1-4; 8 bases match TRBD1. With 6 bases clipped from V and 7 bases from J, the junction kept 3 bases outside the gene matches. The CDR3 loop spans 13 amino acids. Germline V lookup: CDR1 KGHDR, CDR2 SFDVKD. In DNA form, the CDR3 reads TGTGCCACCAGTACCGGACAGGGTGAAAAACTGTTTTTT. Translation: CATSTGQGEKLFF.

Comment on this clone: Other DNA sequences in this specimen translate into the identical CDR3. The CDR3 coding sequence is TGTGCCAGTAGGACTAGCGGAAACACTGGTGAGCTGTTTTTT. It encodes CASRTSGNTGELFF. The V call is TRBV19, the J call TRBJ2-2, with 9 bases that match TRBD2. The junction had 10 bases not matched to a gene; V was cut back by 6 bases and J by 11 bases. This CDR3 is built from 14 residues. CDR1 LNHDA and CDR2 SQIVND come from the germline V gene (reference sequence).

This clone was counted at least ten times. This chain uses TRBV18 with TRBJ2-6, with a possible D match to TRBD2 (6 bases). The germline V and J ends were trimmed by 6 bases and 2 bases, with 11 bases remaining between them. The CDR3 is made up of 15 amino acids. CDR1 is KGHSH, CDR2 LQKENI, per germline. The CDR3 bases are TGTGCCAGCTCCCGAGAGCGGGCTGGGGCCAACGTCCTGACTTTC. Translated: CASSRERAGANVLTF.

This clone is categorized as medium-sized (0.01 to 0.1%). The rearrangement joins TRBV28 to TRBJ1-4; TRBD1 might be the D (6 bases). This CDR3 is 14 amino acids long. V lost 7 bases and J lost 7, with 16 bases in between. The germline gives CDR1 MDHEN, CDR2 SYDVKM. CDR3 DNA sequence: TGTGCCAGCACGGGGGCAGGGTTGGGTGAAAAACTGTTTTTT. Encoded protein: CASTGAGLGEKLFF. Combining the CDR3 with reference TRBV28 and TRBJ1-4 gives the whole variable domain DVKVTQSSRYLVKRTGEKVFLECVQDMDHENMFWYRQDPGLGLRLIYFSYDVKMKEKGDIPEGYSVSREKKERFSLILESASTNQTSMYLCASTGAGLGEKLFFGSGTQLSVL.

This clone appeared a few times. This sequence joins TRBV12-5 and TRBJ2-1; 8 nucleotides align to TRBD2. V trimming: 0 bases; J trimming: 4 bases; junction bases outside the gene matches: 11. CDR1 and CDR2 from the germline V gene are LGHNT and FRNRAP. The CDR3 contains 18 residues. CDR3 sequence: CASGLVLVSGNSYNEQFF. CDR3 in DNA: TGTGCTAGTGGTTTGGTCTTGGTTAGCGGGAACTCTTACAATGAGCAGTTCTTC.

This clone was recorded many times. The chain carries TRBV7-9 and TRBJ2-5; D may be TRBD1 (5 bases). V was pared by 4 bases and J by 2 bases, with 8 bases between. Germline V gene data show CDR1 as SEHNR and CDR2 as FQNEAQ (reference sequence). This CDR3 spans 13 amino acids. In nucleotides, the CDR3 is TGTGCCAGCAGCTCCCGACAGCAAGAGACCCAGTACTTC. Protein: CASSSRQQETQYF.

V is TRBV28 and J is TRBJ2-3, with 16 positions matching TRBD2. V was pared by 3 bases and J by 2 bases, with 8 bases of the junction left unmatched. The germline gives CDR1 MDHEN, CDR2 SYDVKM. The CDR3 has 19 amino acids. The CDR3 DNA is TGTGCCAGCAGTTTCCCGGGGACTAGCGGGAGGGACTACACAGATACGCAGTATTTT. Its translation: CASSFPGTSGRDYTDTQYF.

The chain has TRBV7-3 and TRBJ1-1; 10 nucleotides align to TRBD1. CDR3 length equals 14 residues. V was pared by 10 bases and J by 6 bases, with 11 bases of the junction left unmatched. The germline V gene has CDR1 SGHTA and CDR2 FQGTGA. CDR3 in amino acids: CAIITGQGVSEAFF. DNA of the CDR3: TGTGCCATCATCACTGGACAGGGGGTATCTGAAGCTTTCTTT.

This clone showed up many times. The gene calls are TRBV15 and TRBJ2-6; the D gene is possibly TRBD2 (5 bases). In germline, CDR1 is LNHNV, CDR2 YYDKDF (reference sequence). The CDR3 runs 17 residues. V shed 0 bases and J shed 0 bases, with 9 bases lying between them. In nucleotides, the CDR3 is TGTGCCACCAGCAGAGATAGTGAGGGCTCTGGGGCCAACGTCCTGACTTTC. This encodes CATSRDSEGSGANVLTF.

This clone was counted at least ten times. V usage is TRBV20-1 and J usage is TRBJ2-1; TRBD2 agrees at 7 bases. Germline CDR1 and CDR2: DFQATT and SNEGSKA (reference sequence). This CDR3 region has 14 residues. J gave up 4 bases and V 5 bases, and 8 bases lay outside the gene matches. The DNA of the CDR3 is TGCAGTGCTCCCTCTCGGACTAGATACAATGAGCAGTTCTTC. Protein product: CSAPSRTRYNEQFF.

This clone was observed at least ten times. The V gene is TRBV6-1, the J gene TRBJ1-1; 7 bases match TRBD1. Germline loops: CDR1 MNHNS, CDR2 SASEGT. The V segment lost 9 bases and the J segment 5 bases; nucleotides outside the gene matches: 12. CDR3 length: 14 amino acids. CDR3 in DNA: TGTGCCAGTTGGGACAGATGGAAGGGGACTGAAGCTTTCTTT. This sequence encodes CASWDRWKGTEAFF.

This clone was detected a few times. This chain connects TRBV28 to TRBJ1-1; 9 bases map to TRBD1. Germline loops: CDR1 MDHEN, CDR2 SYDVKM. The CDR3 contains 15 residues. This chain's CDR3 is CAHLGSGQGVNEAFF. The CDR3 nucleotides read TGTGCTCATCTAGGGTCGGGACAGGGAGTTAATGAAGCTTTCTTT.

This clone was picked up many times. The rearrangement joins TRBV7-2 to TRBJ2-3; D is unresolved. The CDR3 totals 14 residues. CDR1 SGHTA and CDR2 FQGNSA come from the germline V gene. The V end lost 3 bases, the J end lost 4 bases, and 11 bases lay between the germline ends. The CDR3 sequence is CASSFVGSSDTQYF. CDR3 sequence (DNA): TGTGCCAGCAGCTTCGTTGGCTCCTCAGATACGCAGTATTTT.

In the case of this clone: The sample contains more than one DNA sequence encoding this CDR3. The chain combines TRBV7-9 with TRBJ2-7, with D perhaps assigned TRBD1 or TRBD2 (5 bases each). The CDR3 loop spans 15 amino acids. V was trimmed by 5 bases and J by 4 bases, leaving 18 bases between them. Germline CDR1 and CDR2: SEHNR and FQNEAQ (reference sequence). CDR3 bases: TGTGCCAGCAGCCGAAGCGGTGGGGCGGGTTACGAGCAGTACTTC. Its protein product is CASSRSGGAGYEQYF.

This clone was counted many times. This chain connects TRBV19 to TRBJ2-6, with D perhaps assigned TRBD1 or TRBD2 (6 bases each). This CDR3 has 15 amino acids. Per germline, CDR1 LNHDA and CDR2 SQIVND (reference sequence). Deletions cut 4 bases from V and 6 bases from J, with 13 bases between. The CDR3 DNA reads TGTGCCAGTAGTACCTTGGAGGGGGTGGCCAACGTCCTGACTTTC. Amino acids: CASSTLEGVANVLTF.

At least ten counts were recorded for this clone. The V gene is TRBV27, the J gene TRBJ1-1; possible D gene TRBD1, 5 bases. CDR1 and CDR2 from the germline V gene are MNHEY and SMNVEV (reference sequence). The CDR3 loop spans 13 amino acids. The ends were cut back, 3 bases at V and 11 bases at J, with 16 bases in the middle. The CDR3 coding sequence is TGTGCCAGCAGTTTTCCCGGGACCGCTGTGGCTTTCTTT. Amino acid sequence: CASSFPGTAVAFF.

This clone has ten or more counts. The chain has TRBV20-1 and TRBJ1-4, with D possibly matching TRBD1 (5 bases). Germline V gene sequence: CDR1 DFQATT, CDR2 SNEGSKA (reference sequence). The CDR3 spans 11 residues. Trimming removed 3 bases at V and 13 bases at J, with 12 bases between. The CDR3 here is CSARGEIGLFF. CDR3 nucleotide sequence: TGCAGTGCTAGGGGGGAAATCGGACTGTTTTTT.

By its share, this clone is medium-sized. The V gene is TRBV28, the J gene TRBJ1-3; TRBD1 agrees at 7 bases. The V gene end was trimmed by 4 bases and the J gene end by 4 bases; junction bases not matched to a gene: 10. Germline V gene data show CDR1 as MDHEN and CDR2 as SYDVKM. CDR3 length: 16 residues. CDR3 loop: CASSSPSGGIGNTIYF. Here the CDR3 DNA reads TGTGCCAGCAGTTCTCCTTCAGGGGGGATCGGAAACACCATATATTTT.

This clone was observed many times. This rearrangement joins TRBV7-9 to TRBJ2-1, with TRBD2 identical over 7 bases. CDR3 size: 13 residues. Germline loops: CDR1 SEHNR, CDR2 FQNEAQ (reference sequence). V lost 1 base, J lost 6 bases, and 0 bases stayed unmatched. Here the CDR3 DNA reads TGTGCCAGCAGCTTAGGGGGGGGCAATGAGCAGTTCTTC. Its translation: CASSLGGGNEQFF.